These 8 T cell receptor beta chains came from one sample sequenced in a study of blood T cells in healthy people across ages. A second roughly 7 to 12 cycle PCR used barcoded and J-beta primers. TCRdb used MiXCR to reprocess the 5' RACE reads, holding one entry per CDR3 protein. Of around 690,000 distinct CDR3 sequences in the sample, 45% to 65% were seen once. Sequenced material: blood. Receptors originate from a man aged 55 to 70 in good health.

The chain joins TRBV3-1 to TRBJ2-3; 11 bases agree with TRBD2. The germline gives CDR1 LGHDT, CDR2 YNNKEL (reference sequence). The CDR3 sequence is 16 residues long. V shed 5 bases, J shed 2 bases, and the junction held 6 bases outside the gene matches. The CDR3 here is CASSSPSGGSTDTQYF. The CDR3 DNA sequence: TGTGCCAGCAGCTCCCCTAGCGGGGGGTCCACAGATACGCAGTATTTT.

This clonotype was seen a single time. The chain employs TRBV6-1 and TRBJ1-2; TRBD1 agrees at 9 bases. The CDR3 consists of 15 residues. With V trimmed by 2 bases and J by 2 bases, 3 bases remained unmatched. Germline V gene lookup returns CDR1 MNHNS and CDR2 SASEGT. Here the CDR3 reads CASSEHRGRNYGYTF. CDR3 bases: TGTGCCAGCAGTGAACACAGGGGGCGCAACTATGGCTACACCTTC.

The chain uses TRBV20-1 and TRBJ2-7; 7 bases align to TRBD1. The end of the DNA is better explained by TRBJ2-5, so the J call may be wrong. CDR3 length equals 17 residues. Germline V gives CDR1 DFQATT, CDR2 SNEGSKA (reference sequence). Here the CDR3 DNA reads TGCAGTGCTAGAGATCCCCCACCGACAGGGAAGGGAGAGACCCAGTACTTC. Its translation: CSARDPPPTGKGETQYF.

The gene calls are TRBV3-1 and TRBJ2-1; a possible D gene is TRBD1 (5 bases). Germline V gene data show CDR1 as LGHDT and CDR2 as YNNKEL (reference sequence). With 5 bases removed from V and 2 bases from J, the gap between germline ends came to 16 bases. The CDR3 is 16 amino acids. The CDR3 loop is CASSSPVLRAYNEQFF. Here the CDR3 DNA reads TGTGCCAGCAGCTCCCCCGTTCTCAGGGCCTACAATGAGCAGTTCTTC.

J is TRBJ1-6 and V is TRBV12-3 or TRBV12-4; D is unresolved. Trimming stripped 6 bases from V and 10 bases from J, with 13 bases between. CDR3 length: 13 residues. The CDR3 loop reads CASSLIERSPLHF. The CDR3 DNA reads as TGTGCCAGCAGCCTGATTGAACGGTCACCCCTCCACTTT.

The chain couples TRBV5-1 to TRBJ2-7, with 9 bases matching TRBD1. Germline CDR1 and CDR2: SGHRS and YFSETQ. V shed 4 bases and J 2 bases; nucleotides not matched to a gene: 7. CDR3 size: 15 residues. The DNA for the CDR3 is TGCGCCAGCAGCCCTGGGGACAGGGATCCCTACGAGCAGTACTTC. Protein sequence: CASSPGDRDPYEQYF.

The chain carries TRBV29-1 and TRBJ1-1; no definite D call. The CDR3 loop spans 12 amino acids. The ends were cut back, 5 bases at V and 1 base at J, with 8 bases in the middle. Germline V CDR1 and CDR2: SQVTM, ANQGSEA. CDR3 in DNA: TGCAGCGTTCACCACGGGAACACTGAAGCTTTCTTT. It encodes CSVHHGNTEAFF.

This clonotype was seen a single time. The J gene is TRBJ2-7, the V gene TRBV7-2, with TRBD2 identical over 9 bases. V lost 1 base to trimming and J lost 7 bases; unmatched junction nucleotides: 11. Germline loops: CDR1 SGHTA, CDR2 FQGNSA. The CDR3 loop spans 16 amino acids. The CDR3 region has the DNA TGTGCCAGCAGCTTAGAGGTTAGCGGGGGTTACAATGAGCAGTACTTC. Translated, it gives CASSLEVSGGYNEQYF.